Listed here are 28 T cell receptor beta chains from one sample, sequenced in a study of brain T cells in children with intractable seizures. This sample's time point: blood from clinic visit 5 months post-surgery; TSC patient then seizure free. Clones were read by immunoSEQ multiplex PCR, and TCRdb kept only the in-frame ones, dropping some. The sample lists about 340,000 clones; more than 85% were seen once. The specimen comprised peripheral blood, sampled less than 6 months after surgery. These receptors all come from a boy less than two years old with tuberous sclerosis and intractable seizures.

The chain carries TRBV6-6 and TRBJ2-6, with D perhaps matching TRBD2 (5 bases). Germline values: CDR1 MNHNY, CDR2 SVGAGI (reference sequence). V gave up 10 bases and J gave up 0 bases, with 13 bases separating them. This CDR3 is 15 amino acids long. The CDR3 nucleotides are TGTGCCACCCAAATCACTAGCTCTGGGGCCAACGTCCTGACTTTC. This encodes CATQITSSGANVLTF.

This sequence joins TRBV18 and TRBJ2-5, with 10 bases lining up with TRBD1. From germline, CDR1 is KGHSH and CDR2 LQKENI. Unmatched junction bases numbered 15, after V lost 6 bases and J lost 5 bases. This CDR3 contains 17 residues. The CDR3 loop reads CASSRRVADRGTETQYF. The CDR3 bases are TGTGCCAGCTCCCGAAGAGTAGCGGACAGGGGGACGGAGACCCAGTACTTC.

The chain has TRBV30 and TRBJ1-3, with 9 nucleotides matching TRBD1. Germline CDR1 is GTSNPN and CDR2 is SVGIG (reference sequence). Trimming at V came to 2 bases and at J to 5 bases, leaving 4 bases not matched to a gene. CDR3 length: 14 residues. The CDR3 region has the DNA TGTGCCTGGAGTCGGGACAGGGACCGAAACACCATATATTTT. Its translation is CAWSRDRDRNTIYF.

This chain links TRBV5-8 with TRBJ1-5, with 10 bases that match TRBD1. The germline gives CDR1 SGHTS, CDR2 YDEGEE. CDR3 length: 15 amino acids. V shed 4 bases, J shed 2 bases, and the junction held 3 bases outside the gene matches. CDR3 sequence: CASSRQGAGNQPQHF. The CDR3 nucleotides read TGTGCCAGCAGCAGACAGGGGGCTGGCAATCAGCCCCAGCATTTT.

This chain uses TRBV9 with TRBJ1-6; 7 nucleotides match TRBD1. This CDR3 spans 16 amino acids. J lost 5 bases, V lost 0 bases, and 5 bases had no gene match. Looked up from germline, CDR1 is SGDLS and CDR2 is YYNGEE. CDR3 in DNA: TGTGCCAGCAGCGTAGATGTCGGGACAGATAATTCACCCCTCCACTTT. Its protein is CASSVDVGTDNSPLHF.

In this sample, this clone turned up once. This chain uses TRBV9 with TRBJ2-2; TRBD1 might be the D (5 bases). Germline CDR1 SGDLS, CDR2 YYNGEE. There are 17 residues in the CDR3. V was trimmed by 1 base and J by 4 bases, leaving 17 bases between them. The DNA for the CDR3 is TGTGCCAGCAGCGTATCCCCCTGGACATTAAGCACCGGGGAGCTGTTTTTT. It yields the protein CASSVSPWTLSTGELFF.

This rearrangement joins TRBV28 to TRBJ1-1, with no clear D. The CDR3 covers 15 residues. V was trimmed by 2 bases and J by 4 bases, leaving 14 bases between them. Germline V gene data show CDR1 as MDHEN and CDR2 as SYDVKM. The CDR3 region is CASSLRGLRRTEAFF. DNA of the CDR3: TGTGCCAGCAGTTTACGAGGTCTCCGTCGCACTGAAGCTTTCTTT.

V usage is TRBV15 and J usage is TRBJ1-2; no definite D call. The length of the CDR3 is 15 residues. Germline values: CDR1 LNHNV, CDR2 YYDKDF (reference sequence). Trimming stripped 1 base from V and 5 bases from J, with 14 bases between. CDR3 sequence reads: CATSRAIPDLYGYTF. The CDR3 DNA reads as TGTGCCACCAGCAGAGCCATCCCAGACCTGTATGGCTACACCTTC.

In DNA, the CDR3 is TGTGCCAGCAGCGTAGGACCAGGGAACACTGAAGCTTTCTTT. Translation: CASSVGPGNTEAFF. The J gene is TRBJ1-1, the V gene TRBV9, with D unresolved. CDR1 SGDLS and CDR2 YYNGEE come from the germline V gene. This CDR3 region has 14 residues. With 0 bases removed from V and 1 base from J, the gap between germline ends came to 7 bases.

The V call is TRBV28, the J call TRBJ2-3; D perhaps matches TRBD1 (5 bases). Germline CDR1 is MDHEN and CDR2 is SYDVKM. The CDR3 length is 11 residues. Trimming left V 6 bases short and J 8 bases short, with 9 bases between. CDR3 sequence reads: CASSLRGTQYF. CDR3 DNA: TGTGCCAGCAGCTTAAGGGGTACGCAGTATTTT.

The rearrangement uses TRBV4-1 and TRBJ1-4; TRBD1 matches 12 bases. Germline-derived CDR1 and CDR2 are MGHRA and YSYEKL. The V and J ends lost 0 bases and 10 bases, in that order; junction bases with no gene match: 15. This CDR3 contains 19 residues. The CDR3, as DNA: TGCGCCAGCAGCCAAGAGGAATCGGGACAGGGGGCAATGAAGGGAAAACTGTTTTTT. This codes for CASSQEESGQGAMKGKLFF.

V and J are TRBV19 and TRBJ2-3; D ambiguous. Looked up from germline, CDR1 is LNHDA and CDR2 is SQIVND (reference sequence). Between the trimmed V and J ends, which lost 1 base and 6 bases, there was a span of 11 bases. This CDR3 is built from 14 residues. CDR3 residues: CASSIGGQRDTQYF. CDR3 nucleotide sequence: TGTGCCAGTAGTATAGGAGGCCAACGGGATACGCAGTATTTT.

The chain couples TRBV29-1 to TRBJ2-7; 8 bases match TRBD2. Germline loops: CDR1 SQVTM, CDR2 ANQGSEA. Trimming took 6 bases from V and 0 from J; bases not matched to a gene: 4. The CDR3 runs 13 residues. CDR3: CSVVTSGSYEQYF. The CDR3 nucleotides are TGCAGCGTCGTTACTAGCGGCTCCTACGAGCAGTACTTC.

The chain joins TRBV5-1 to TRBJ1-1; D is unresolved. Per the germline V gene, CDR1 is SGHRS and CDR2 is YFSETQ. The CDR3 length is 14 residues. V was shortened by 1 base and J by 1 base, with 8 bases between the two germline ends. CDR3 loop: CASSLSTGNTEAFF. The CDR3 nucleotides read TGCGCCAGCAGCTTGTCGACCGGGAACACTGAAGCTTTCTTT.

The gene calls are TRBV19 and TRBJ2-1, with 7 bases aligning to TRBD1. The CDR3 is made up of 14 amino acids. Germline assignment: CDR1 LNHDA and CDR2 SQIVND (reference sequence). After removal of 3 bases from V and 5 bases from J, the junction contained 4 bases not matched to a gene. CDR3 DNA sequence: TGTGCCAGTAGTATCCGGGACAGTAACAATGAGCAGTTCTTC. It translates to CASSIRDSNNEQFF.

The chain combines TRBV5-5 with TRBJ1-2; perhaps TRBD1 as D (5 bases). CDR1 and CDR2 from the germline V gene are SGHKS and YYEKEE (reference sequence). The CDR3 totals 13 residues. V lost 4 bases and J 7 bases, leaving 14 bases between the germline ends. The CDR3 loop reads CASSADGGGGYTF. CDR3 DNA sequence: TGTGCCAGCAGCGCGGACGGGGGTGGTGGCTACACCTTC.

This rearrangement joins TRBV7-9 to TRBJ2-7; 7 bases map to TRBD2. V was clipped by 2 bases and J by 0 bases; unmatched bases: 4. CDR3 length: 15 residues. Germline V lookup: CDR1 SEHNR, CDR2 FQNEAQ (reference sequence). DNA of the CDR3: TGTGCCAGCAGCTTAAGCGGGATCGACTCCTACGAGCAGTACTTC. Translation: CASSLSGIDSYEQYF.

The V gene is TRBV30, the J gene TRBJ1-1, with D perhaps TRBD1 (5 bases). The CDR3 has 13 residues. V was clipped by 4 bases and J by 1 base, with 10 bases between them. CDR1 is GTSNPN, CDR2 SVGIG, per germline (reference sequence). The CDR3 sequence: CAWTGIENTEAFF. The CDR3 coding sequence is TGTGCCTGGACAGGGATCGAGAACACTGAAGCTTTCTTT. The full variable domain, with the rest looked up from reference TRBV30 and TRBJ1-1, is SQTIHQWPATLVQPVGSPLSLECTVEGTSNPNLYWYRQAAGRGLQLLFYSVGIGQISSEVPQNLSASRPQDRQFILSSKKLLLSDSGFYLCAWTGIENTEAFFGQGTRLTVV.

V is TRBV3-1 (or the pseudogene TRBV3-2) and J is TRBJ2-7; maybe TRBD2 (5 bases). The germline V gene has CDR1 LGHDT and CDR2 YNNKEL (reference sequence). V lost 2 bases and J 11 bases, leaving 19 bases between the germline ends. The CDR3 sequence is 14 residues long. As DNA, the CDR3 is TGTGCCAGCAGCCAATTTGGACTGGCCGAGGTGGAGTACTTC. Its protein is CASSQFGLAEVEYF.

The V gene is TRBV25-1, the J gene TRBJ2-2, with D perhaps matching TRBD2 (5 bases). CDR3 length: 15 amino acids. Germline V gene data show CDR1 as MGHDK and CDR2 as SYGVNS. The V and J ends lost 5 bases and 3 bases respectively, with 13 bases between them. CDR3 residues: CASSSKGRDTGELFF. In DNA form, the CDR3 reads TGTGCCAGCAGTTCCAAAGGGCGGGACACCGGGGAGCTGTTTTTT.

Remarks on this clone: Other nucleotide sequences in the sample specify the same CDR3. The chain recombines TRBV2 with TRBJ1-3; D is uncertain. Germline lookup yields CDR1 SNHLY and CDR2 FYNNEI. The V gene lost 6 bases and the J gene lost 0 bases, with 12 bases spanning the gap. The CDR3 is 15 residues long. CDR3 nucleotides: TGTGCCAGCAGCATCCTAATCGGCTCTGGAAACACCATATATTTT. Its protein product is CASSILIGSGNTIYF.

CDR3 in amino acids: CASSIYLGQSNQPQHF. The CDR3 coding sequence is TGTGCCAGTAGTATCTATCTCGGCCAGAGCAATCAGCCCCAGCATTTT. The V and J genes are TRBV19 and TRBJ1-5, with no clear D. With 3 bases removed from V and 1 base from J, the gap between germline ends came to 13 bases. This CDR3 has 16 residues. Germline V CDR1 and CDR2: LNHDA, SQIVND (reference sequence).

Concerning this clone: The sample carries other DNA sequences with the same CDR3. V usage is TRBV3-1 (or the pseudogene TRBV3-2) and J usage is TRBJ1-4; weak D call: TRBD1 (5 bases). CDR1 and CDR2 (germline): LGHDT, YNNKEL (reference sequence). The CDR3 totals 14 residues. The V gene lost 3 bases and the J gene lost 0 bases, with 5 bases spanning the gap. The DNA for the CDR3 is TGTGCCAGCAGCCAGGGGGCAACTAATGAAAAACTGTTTTTT. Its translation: CASSQGATNEKLFF.

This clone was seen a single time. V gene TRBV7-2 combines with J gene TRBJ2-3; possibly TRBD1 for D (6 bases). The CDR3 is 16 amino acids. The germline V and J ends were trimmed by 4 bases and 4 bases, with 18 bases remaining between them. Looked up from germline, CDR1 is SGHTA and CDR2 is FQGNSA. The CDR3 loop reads CASSSGAALRSDTQYF. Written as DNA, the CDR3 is TGTGCCAGCAGCTCAGGGGCCGCGCTAAGATCAGATACGCAGTATTTT.

The CDR3 coding sequence is TGTGCCAGCAGTTATCAACCCGGACAGGGGCCAACTAATGAAAAACTGTTTTTT. This codes for CASSYQPGQGPTNEKLFF. The V and J genes are TRBV6-2 or TRBV6-3 and TRBJ1-4, with 9 bases aligning to TRBD1. Trimming cost V 3 bases and J 0 bases; bases outside gene matches: 8. Germline V gene data show CDR1 as MNHEY and CDR2 as SVGEGT. The CDR3 length is 18 residues.

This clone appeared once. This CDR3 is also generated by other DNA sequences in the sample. In DNA form, the CDR3 reads TGCGCCAGCAGCGGGGGTTACGAGCAGTACTTC. It codes for CASSGGYEQYF. V is TRBV5-1 and J is TRBJ2-7; D might be TRBD1 or TRBD2, each matching 5 bases. This CDR3 has 11 amino acids. Germline CDR1 reads SGHRS; CDR2 reads YFSETQ. Trimming took off 4 bases at V and 4 bases at J, with 6 bases between the two ends.

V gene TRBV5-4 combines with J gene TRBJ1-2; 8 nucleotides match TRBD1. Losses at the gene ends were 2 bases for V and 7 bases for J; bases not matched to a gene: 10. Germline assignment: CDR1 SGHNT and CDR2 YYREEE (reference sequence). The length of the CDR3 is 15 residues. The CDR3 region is CASSLSRGQGFGYTF. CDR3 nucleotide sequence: TGTGCCAGCAGCTTATCGAGAGGACAGGGCTTTGGCTACACCTTC.

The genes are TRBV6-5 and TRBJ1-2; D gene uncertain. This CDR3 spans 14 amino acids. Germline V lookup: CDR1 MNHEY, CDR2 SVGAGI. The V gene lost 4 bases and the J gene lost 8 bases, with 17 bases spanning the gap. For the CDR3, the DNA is TGTGCCAGCAGTTTTGACCTGACAAGGGAAGGCTACACCTTC. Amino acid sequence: CASSFDLTREGYTF.